This TCR beta chain stems from a study of T cells after yellow fever vaccination. Study background: Where fractions had low cell numbers, libraries were prepared from them with the SMART-Seq v4 Ultra Low Input RNA kit.

The CDR3 loop spans 17 amino acids. Germline lookup yields CDR1 MGHRA and CDR2 YSYEKL. V was pared by 4 bases and J by 6 bases, with 13 bases of the junction left unmatched. The study, taken as a whole, reports: Re-detected after boosting: most primary clones, 96% of CD4 and over 80% of CD8.

TCRdb used MiXCR to reprocess the 5' RACE reads, holding one entry per CDR3 protein. The sample includes under 200,000 distinct CDR3 sequences, about 11% of them seen just once. This clonotype was detected many times. Its antigen is currently unknown. The chain employs TRBV4-1 and TRBJ2-2, with 8 positions matching TRBD1. This sequence was found in a man younger than 35 who received the YFV17D yellow fever vaccine. This specimen consisted of CD8+ T cells sorted from PBMCs, obtained 15 days after the yellow fever booster vaccination. The DNA for the CDR3 is TGCGCCAGCAGCCTCTTACGCAGGGGGCAAAGGGCCGGGGAGCTGTTTTTT. This sequence encodes CASSLLRRGQRAGELFF.